Listed below are T cell receptor beta chains from one sample, sequenced in a study of CD8 T cells in Susac syndrome. TCRdb reprocessed the immunoSEQ multiplex PCR reads via MiXCR and lists one record per CDR3 protein. The sample records about 290,000 distinct CDR3 sequences, roughly 85% being singletons. Input material: CD8+ T cells from PBMCs. Receptor source: a human donor with multiple sclerosis. The CDR3 runs from the conserved cysteine through the conserved F or W.

J: TRBJ2-7; V: TRBV25-1; CDR3: CASSEWTTYEQYF
J: TRBJ2-7; V: TRBV7-6; CDR3: CASSYLGDYEQYF
J: TRBJ2-7; V: TRBV4-1; CDR3: CASSRPGTSVSYEQYF
J: TRBJ2-3; V: TRBV9; CDR3: CASSARDWPTDTQYF
J: TRBJ2-7; V: TRBV12-3/TRBV12-4; CDR3: CASSLSPRLSSYEQYF
J: TRBJ2-2; V: TRBV24-1; CDR3: CATSDTRDREAGELFF
J: TRBJ2-3; V: TRBV5-4; CDR3: CASSLALEDTQYF
J: TRBJ2-1; V: TRBV2; CDR3: CASLSRALYNEQFF
J: TRBJ1-1; V: TRBV19; CDR3: CASSLWTGANTEAFF
J: TRBJ1-1; V: TRBV6-5; CDR3: CASRDLQSLEAFF
J: TRBJ1-1; V: TRBV6-1; CDR3: CARETNGTDNMNTEAFF
J: TRBJ1-1; V: TRBV30; CDR3: CAHDGSGTEAFF
J: TRBJ2-2; V: TRBV6-5; CDR3: CASSYGQVNTGELFF
J: TRBJ2-2; V: TRBV7-9; CDR3: CASSAVTWTGGTGELFF
J: TRBJ1-1; V: TRBV27; CDR3: CASSPQGDMNTEAFF
J: TRBJ2-1; V: TRBV7-8; CDR3: CASSLGGTSVWEQFF
J: TRBJ2-1; V: TRBV13; CDR3: CASSLFATPYNEQFF
J: TRBJ2-7; V: TRBV6-1; CDR3: CASSIYSWAGSYEQYF
J: TRBJ1-5; V: TRBV13; CDR3: CASSSLGAQPQHF
J: TRBJ2-7; V: TRBV12-3/TRBV12-4; CDR3: CASSFGTSEYYEQYF
J: TRBJ2-7; V: TRBV3-1; CDR3: CASSQGLAAPSYEQYF
J: TRBJ2-7; V: TRBV20-1; CDR3: CSAVGLAANYEQYF
J: TRBJ2-1; V: TRBV6-2/TRBV6-3; CDR3: CASIQMRSSYNEQFF
J: TRBJ1-2; V: TRBV10-2; CDR3: CASSEYQSGRAYGYTF
J: TRBJ2-7; V: TRBV28; CDR3: CASSLGNSGQAGEQYF
J: TRBJ2-5; V: TRBV12-3/TRBV12-4; CDR3: CASSFIGPGDQETQYF
J: TRBJ2-7; V: TRBV27; CDR3: CASGDRAPYEQYF
J: TRBJ1-5; V: TRBV5-4; CDR3: CASSFFPGRGGDQPQHF
J: TRBJ2-1; V: TRBV11-2; CDR3: CASSLFDFEQFF
J: TRBJ2-7; V: TRBV3-1; CDR3: CASSQEGQGFSYEQYF
J: TRBJ2-7; V: TRBV4-2; CDR3: CASSPRGLDHEQYF
J: TRBJ2-1; V: TRBV27; CDR3: CASRGLAGGPYWFF
J: TRBJ2-7; V: TRBV5-8; CDR3: CASSLFYSYEQYF
J: TRBJ1-2; V: TRBV20-1; CDR3: CSARDHETAYGYTF
J: TRBJ2-5; V: TRBV27; CDR3: CASSETEGGKTQYF
J: TRBJ2-7; V: TRBV13; CDR3: CASSPVGGRAYEQYF
J: TRBJ2-1; V: TRBV11-2; CDR3: CASSTPPGQGNPNEQFF
J: TRBJ2-7; V: TRBV30; CDR3: CAWSVAAGTGYEQYF
J: TRBJ1-1; V: TRBV28; CDR3: CASRGRAAGPEASF
J: TRBJ2-1; V: TRBV7-9; CDR3: CASSLGGSGGEQFF
J: TRBJ2-7; V: TRBV5-1; CDR3: CASSQNRQMLYEQYF
J: TRBJ2-7; V: TRBV6-5; CDR3: CASSYSVEGADEQYF
J: TRBJ2-7; V: TRBV2; CDR3: CASSEALWDLGASGGSYEQYF
J: TRBJ2-1; V: TRBV29-1; CDR3: CSVDGTSGRESYNEQFF
J: TRBJ1-1; V: TRBV5-6; CDR3: CASSLLSGWSTEAFF
J: TRBJ1-4; V: TRBV12-3/TRBV12-4; CDR3: CASPGQGNEKLFF
J: TRBJ2-3; V: TRBV10-2; CDR3: CASRGIDGPLSTDTQYF
J: TRBJ2-1; V: TRBV30; CDR3: CAWEPGTGVNEQLF
J: TRBJ2-1; V: TRBV4-1; CDR3: CASSGLSGYNEQFF
J: TRBJ2-7; V: TRBV3-1; CDR3: CASSQDPLASEQYF
J: TRBJ1-3; V: TRBV28; CDR3: CATVGGAGNTIYF
J: TRBJ2-1; V: TRBV29-1; CDR3: CSVEDPTPLTHTEQFF
J: TRBJ2-1; V: TRBV7-9; CDR3: CASSSRGSSYNEQFF
J: TRBJ1-2; V: TRBV19; CDR3: CASSIADTGGDGYTF
J: TRBJ2-6; V: TRBV5-4; CDR3: CASSLKSISLSGANVLTF
J: TRBJ1-1; V: TRBV11-2; CDR3: CASSFWKSVGNTEAFF
J: TRBJ1-6; V: TRBV6-5; CDR3: CASKGSTWANSPLHF
J: TRBJ2-1; V: TRBV25-1; CDR3: CASSAGTSGGGNEFF
J: TRBJ2-2; V: TRBV11-3; CDR3: CASSSEGGQRMAGELFF